This T cell receptor beta chain was observed in a study of cytomegalovirus exposure and HLA in healthy donors. As for the study in general: The approximately 120 million unique TCR beta sequences, from about 179 million T cells, were found by an earlier analysis. Study-wide results and caveats: Some public TCRs appeared in many individuals, while most sequences were rare. Productive status was seen about 90% or about 30% of the time for most TCR beta V segments in an earlier analysis.

Notes on this clone: The antigen remains unidentified.

Both 60 Vbeta primers and 13 Jbeta primers went into the PCR. TCRdb keeps only in-frame clones here, not all; method: immunoSEQ multiplex PCR. The sample holds roughly 100,000 clones; approximately 73% are singletons and the top ten take 10%. This sequence originates from a woman aged 18 to 35 in good health and CMV-seropositive. The sample taken for sequencing was PBMCs.

The DNA for the CDR3 is TGTGCCAGCAGCGAAGGGGGCTTTAGGCACAATGAGCAGTTCTTC. Encoded protein: CASSEGGFRHNEQFF. This chain uses TRBV9 with TRBJ2-1; TRBD1 agrees at 7 bases. V was pared by 3 bases and J by 5 bases, with 8 bases of the junction left unmatched. The CDR3 runs to 15 residues. Germline CDR1 and CDR2: SGDLS and YYNGEE.